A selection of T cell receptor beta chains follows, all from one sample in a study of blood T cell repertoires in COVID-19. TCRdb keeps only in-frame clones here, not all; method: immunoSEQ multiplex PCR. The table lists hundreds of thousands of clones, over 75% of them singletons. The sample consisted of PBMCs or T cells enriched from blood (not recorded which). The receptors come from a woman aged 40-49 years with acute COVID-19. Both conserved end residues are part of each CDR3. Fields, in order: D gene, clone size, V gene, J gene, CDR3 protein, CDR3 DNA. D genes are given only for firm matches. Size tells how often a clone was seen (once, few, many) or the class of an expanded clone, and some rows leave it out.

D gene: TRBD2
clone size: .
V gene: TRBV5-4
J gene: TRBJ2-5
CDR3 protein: CASSLKRGAVETQYF
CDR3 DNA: TGTGCCAGCAGCTTGAAGCGGGGGGCCGTAGAGACCCAGTACTTC

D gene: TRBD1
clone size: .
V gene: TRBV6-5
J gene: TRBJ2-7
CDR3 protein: CASSWDSPTYEQYF
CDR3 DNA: TGTGCCAGCAGTTGGGACAGCCCGACCTACGAGCAGTACTTC

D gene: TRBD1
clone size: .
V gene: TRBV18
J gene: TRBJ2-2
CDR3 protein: CASSPETGRTGELFF
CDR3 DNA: TGTGCCAGCTCACCCGAGACAGGGCGGACCGGGGAGCTGTTTTTT

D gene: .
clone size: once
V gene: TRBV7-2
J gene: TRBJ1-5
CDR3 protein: CASSATTRQPQHF
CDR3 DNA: TGTGCCAGCAGCGCCACTACTCGTCAGCCCCAGCATTTT

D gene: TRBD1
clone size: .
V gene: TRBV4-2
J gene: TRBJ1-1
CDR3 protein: CASRQMTGGAPTEAFF
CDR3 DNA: TGTGCCAGCCGCCAAATGACAGGGGGCGCACCCACTGAAGCTTTCTTT

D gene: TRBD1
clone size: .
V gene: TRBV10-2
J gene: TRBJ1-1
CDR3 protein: CASSLDRVGTEAFF
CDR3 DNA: TGCGCCAGCAGCCTGGACAGGGTCGGCACTGAAGCTTTCTTT

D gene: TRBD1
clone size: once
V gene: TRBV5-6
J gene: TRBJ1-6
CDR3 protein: CASSLVDRRDNSPLHF
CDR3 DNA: TGTGCCAGCAGCTTGGTGGACAGGAGAGATAATTCACCCCTCCACTTT

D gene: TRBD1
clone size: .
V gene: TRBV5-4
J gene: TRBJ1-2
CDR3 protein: CASSPGQSYGYTF
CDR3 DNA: TGTGCCAGCAGCCCGGGACAGTCCTATGGCTACACCTTC

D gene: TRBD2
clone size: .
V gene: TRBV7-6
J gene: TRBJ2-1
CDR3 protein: CASSSLAGGYYNEQFF
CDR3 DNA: TGTGCCAGCAGCTCACTAGCGGGGGGATACTACAATGAGCAGTTCTTC

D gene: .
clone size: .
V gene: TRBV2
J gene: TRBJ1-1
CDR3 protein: CASSPRFRTNTEAFF
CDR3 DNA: TGTGCCAGCAGTCCGCGGTTCCGAACGAACACTGAAGCTTTCTTT